The T cell receptor beta chain under discussion was sequenced for a study of cytomegalovirus exposure and HLA in healthy donors. In the study overall: Inside one of the first data releases sat roughly 80 million unique TCRs taken from HLA-typed donors.

Note on this clone: Its antigen is not identified.

Unrecorded immune exposures were likely, despite nominal health at sampling. The PCR was carried out with 60 Vbeta primers and 13 Jbeta primers. Using immunoSEQ multiplex PCR, the repertoire was profiled, and TCRdb retains in-frame clones only, with some absent. The sample has around 150,000 clones, approximately 76% seen once; the top ten hold about 1.7%. CDR3 size: 15 residues. Per the germline V gene, CDR1 is MNHEY and CDR2 is SMNVEV (reference sequence). V dropped 0 bases and J dropped 3 bases, with 9 bases sitting between them. Study results and caveats: Researchers reported in a later analysis that a missense DCLRE1C variant was tied to TCR beta V- and J-gene trimming. Three CMV-associated chains were confirmed in vitro to be specific for CMV antigens.

Sequenced: PBMCs. This sequence joins TRBV27 and TRBJ2-1; no clear D gene. This receptor was identified in a man aged 35 to 55 in good health and CMV-seronegative. The CDR3 loop is CASSLSKRLYNEQFF. CDR3 nucleotides: TGTGCCAGCAGTTTATCAAAGAGGCTCTACAATGAGCAGTTCTTC.